A selection of T cell receptor beta chains follows, all from one sample in a study of T-cell memory formation after mild COVID-19. Via MiXCR, TCRdb re-called the 5' RACE reads, giving one row per CDR3 protein. The data hold more than 250,000 distinct CDR3 sequences, with around 15% observed a single time. The specimen sequenced was PBMCs or a T cell subset sorted from them (not recorded which). Every receptor here comes from a man younger than 30 who had mild COVID-19 (a few samples of this study predate the infection). Cell type and time point are not known. Both conserved end residues are part of each CDR3. D genes are given only for firm matches. Rows may omit the clone size; those that give it use once, few, many or a size class.

V: TRBV6-5
D: NA
size: few
J: TRBJ2-2
DNA: TGTGCCAGCAGTTACGTAGTTAGCACCGGGGAGCTGTTTTTT
CDR3: CASSYVVSTGELFF

V: TRBV3-1
D: TRBD2
size: few
J: TRBJ2-1
DNA: TGTGCCAGCAGCCCCCCCGGGGTAGCGGGCTACAATGAGCAGTTCTTC
CDR3: CASSPPGVAGYNEQFF

V: TRBV29-1
D: TRBD1
size: NA
J: TRBJ1-1
DNA: TGCAGCGTGGACAGGGGGAACACTGAAGCTTTCTTT
CDR3: CSVDRGNTEAFF

V: TRBV6-2/TRBV6-3
D: NA
size: NA
J: TRBJ2-7
DNA: TGTGCCAGCAGTTGGGACGGAGCCTACGAGCAGTACTTC
CDR3: CASSWDGAYEQYF

V: TRBV7-6
D: TRBD1
size: NA
J: TRBJ2-3
DNA: TGTGCCAGCAGTTGGCCCGAGGACAGGGCAACAGATACGCAGTATTTT
CDR3: CASSWPEDRATDTQYF

V: TRBV29-1
D: NA
size: NA
J: TRBJ2-1
DNA: TGCAGCGTGGTCACCGGGACCTCGGACAATGAGCAGTTCTTC
CDR3: CSVVTGTSDNEQFF

V: TRBV27
D: NA
size: few
J: TRBJ1-2
DNA: TGTGCCAGCAGTCCCCTGGGCGGGGCAGGATCTAGTGGCTACACCTTC
CDR3: CASSPLGGAGSSGYTF

V: TRBV5-1
D: NA
size: NA
J: TRBJ1-1
DNA: TGCGCCAGCAGCTTGAACTACAGGGCCGGGGATGAAGCTTTCTTT
CDR3: CASSLNYRAGDEAFF

V: TRBV7-2
D: TRBD1
size: NA
J: TRBJ1-4
DNA: TGTGCCAGCAGCCCTACAGGGGAGTCTAATGAAAAACTGTTTTTT
CDR3: CASSPTGESNEKLFF

V: TRBV7-2
D: TRBD1
size: NA
J: TRBJ2-2
DNA: TGTGCCAGCAGCTTAGTCCAGGGGGCCACCGGGGAGCTGTTTTTT
CDR3: CASSLVQGATGELFF

V: TRBV15
D: NA
size: few
J: TRBJ1-2
DNA: TGTGCCACCAGCTCAGAGGGAGGGGTTGGGGTGGCCTATGGCTACACCTTC
CDR3: CATSSEGGVGVAYGYTF

V: TRBV6-2/TRBV6-3
D: NA
size: few
J: TRBJ2-5
DNA: TGTGCCAGCAGTTACCGACAAAAAGAGACCCAGTACTTC
CDR3: CASSYRQKETQYF

V: TRBV9
D: TRBD1
size: many
J: TRBJ2-1
DNA: TGTGCCAGCAGAGGAACAGGGGGGCAGTTCTTC
CDR3: CASRGTGGQFF

V: TRBV20-1
D: NA
size: NA
J: TRBJ1-4
DNA: TGCAGTGCTAGAGACGACGGGGAAAAACTGTTTTTT
CDR3: CSARDDGEKLFF

V: TRBV10-3
D: TRBD1
size: NA
J: TRBJ2-1
DNA: TGTGCCATCAACAGGGGGCAGGACAATGAGCAGTTCTTC
CDR3: CAINRGQDNEQFF

V: TRBV9
D: TRBD1
size: few
J: TRBJ1-6
DNA: TGTGCCAGCAGCGTAGAAGGACAGGCGACACCCCTCCACTTT
CDR3: CASSVEGQATPLHF

V: TRBV18
D: NA
size: NA
J: TRBJ1-1
DNA: TGTGCCAGCTCAACTCAGGGGTATAACACTGAAGCTTTCTTT
CDR3: CASSTQGYNTEAFF

V: TRBV6-2/TRBV6-3
D: NA
size: NA
J: TRBJ1-1
DNA: TGTGCCAGCAGTAAGTCGGACAGCTATAGTGAAGCTTTCTTT
CDR3: CASSKSDSYSEAFF

V: TRBV7-9
D: TRBD1
size: NA
J: TRBJ2-1
DNA: TGTGCCAGCACCATCCAATCGACAGGGTTTGCCCACAATGAGCAGTTCTTC
CDR3: CASTIQSTGFAHNEQFF

V: TRBV25-1
D: NA
size: few
J: TRBJ2-5
DNA: TGTGCCAGCAGCGTAGGACCCCAAGAGACCCAGTACTTC
CDR3: CASSVGPQETQYF

V: TRBV7-9
D: NA
size: NA
J: TRBJ2-3
DNA: TGTGCCGACCAGGCGGCTAGCACAGATACGCAGTATTTT
CDR3: CADQAASTDTQYF

V: TRBV2
D: NA
size: many
J: TRBJ1-4
DNA: TGTGCCAGCAGTGAAGTAGCTGTTGGGCCTAATGAAAAACTGTTTTTT
CDR3: CASSEVAVGPNEKLFF

V: TRBV6-5
D: NA
size: few
J: TRBJ1-3
DNA: TGTGCCAGCAGTAAATGGGGCTCTGGAAACACCATATATTTT
CDR3: CASSKWGSGNTIYF

V: TRBV5-1
D: TRBD2
size: few
J: TRBJ2-3
DNA: TGCGCCAGCAGCGGCGTTACTAGCGGGGGTAGCACAGATACGCAGTATTTT
CDR3: CASSGVTSGGSTDTQYF

V: TRBV5-4
D: TRBD1
size: NA
J: TRBJ1-2
DNA: TGTGCCAGCAGCCAAAAGACAGGGGCTAACTATGGCTACACCTTC
CDR3: CASSQKTGANYGYTF

V: TRBV28
D: TRBD1
size: NA
J: TRBJ2-3
DNA: TGTGCCAGCAGTCCGCTAAGGGGACAGGGGGCAGATACGCAGTATTTT
CDR3: CASSPLRGQGADTQYF

V: TRBV7-9
D: TRBD1
size: NA
J: TRBJ1-2
DNA: TGTGCCAGCAGCTCTCGACAGGGGAGGGGGGAGCGCGGCTACACCTTC
CDR3: CASSSRQGRGERGYTF

V: TRBV4-1
D: NA
size: NA
J: TRBJ2-7
DNA: TGCGCCAGCAGCCAAGTAGCTGACATAGACCGCTACGAGCAGTACTTC
CDR3: CASSQVADIDRYEQYF

V: TRBV7-3
D: TRBD2
size: few
J: TRBJ2-3
DNA: TGTGCCAGCAGCTTAAGAGCGGGGGCGAAAGATACGCAGTATTTT
CDR3: CASSLRAGAKDTQYF

V: TRBV14
D: NA
size: NA
J: TRBJ2-7
DNA: TGTGCCAGCAGCAAGCGACTATCGCGCGAGCAGTACTTC
CDR3: CASSKRLSREQYF

V: TRBV5-1
D: NA
size: many
J: TRBJ2-5
DNA: TGCGCCAGCAGCTTGAGAGGTGGCTCCCTTGAGACCCAGTACTTC
CDR3: CASSLRGGSLETQYF

V: TRBV4-3
D: TRBD1
size: NA
J: TRBJ2-7
DNA: TGCGCCAGCAGCCAACACAGGGGCGAGCAGTACTTC
CDR3: CASSQHRGEQYF

V: TRBV6-4
D: NA
size: NA
J: TRBJ2-5
DNA: TGTGCCAGCAGATGGGGGACCCACCAAGAGACCCAGTACTTC
CDR3: CASRWGTHQETQYF

V: TRBV7-2
D: TRBD1
size: few
J: TRBJ1-5
DNA: TGTGCCAGCAGCTCCTGGACAGGAGACATCAGGCCCCAGCATTTT
CDR3: CASSSWTGDIRPQHF

V: TRBV28
D: NA
size: few
J: TRBJ1-1
DNA: TGTGCCAGCAGTTCTTCCAGGAGGGGCACTGAAGCTTTCTTT
CDR3: CASSSSRRGTEAFF

V: TRBV18
D: NA
size: many
J: TRBJ2-5
DNA: TGCGCCAGCAGCCCGTACCAAGAGACCCAGTACTTC
CDR3: CASSPYQETQYF

V: TRBV12-3/TRBV12-4
D: NA
size: NA
J: TRBJ1-1
DNA: TGTGCCAGCCTTACCCGGGGCCGTGAAGCTTTCTTT
CDR3: CASLTRGREAFF

V: TRBV12-3/TRBV12-4
D: NA
size: NA
J: TRBJ2-7
DNA: TGTGCCAGCAGTTTCGGACCTACGTACGAGCAGTACTTC
CDR3: CASSFGPTYEQYF

V: TRBV5-5
D: NA
size: NA
J: TRBJ2-5
DNA: TGTGCCAGCAGCTTGGAGTGGGGGGAGACCCAGTACTTC
CDR3: CASSLEWGETQYF

V: TRBV15
D: NA
size: few
J: TRBJ1-3
DNA: TGTGCCACCAGCGGACCGGGCTCTGGAAACACCATATATTTT
CDR3: CATSGPGSGNTIYF

V: TRBV6-5
D: NA
size: few
J: TRBJ2-3
DNA: TGTGCCAGCAGCCCCTGGGGAACAGATACGCAGTATTTT
CDR3: CASSPWGTDTQYF

V: TRBV6-1
D: NA
size: NA
J: TRBJ1-4
DNA: TGTGCCATCACCAGGTTCAGTAATGAAAAACTGTTTTTT
CDR3: CAITRFSNEKLFF

V: TRBV11-2
D: NA
size: NA
J: TRBJ2-1
DNA: TGTGCCAGCAGCTTAGGTTCTGGCGATGAGGTCTACAATGAGCAGTTCTTC
CDR3: CASSLGSGDEVYNEQFF

V: TRBV24-1
D: TRBD2
size: NA
J: TRBJ2-1
DNA: TGTGCCACCAGTGACCCGGGACTAGCGGCTGGCAATGAGCAGTTCTTC
CDR3: CATSDPGLAAGNEQFF

V: TRBV6-1
D: NA
size: few
J: TRBJ2-3
DNA: TGTGCCAGCAGTGGCCCGGGATCTAGCACAGATACGCAGTATTTT
CDR3: CASSGPGSSTDTQYF

V: TRBV4-1
D: NA
size: few
J: TRBJ2-3
DNA: TGCGCCAGCAGCCATTGGGAGTCCACAGATACGCAGTATTTT
CDR3: CASSHWESTDTQYF

V: TRBV28
D: NA
size: few
J: TRBJ1-5
DNA: TGTGCCAGCAGTTTTTGGGGGGACTTCAATCAGCCCCAGCATTTT
CDR3: CASSFWGDFNQPQHF

V: TRBV3-1
D: TRBD2
size: NA
J: TRBJ2-3
DNA: TGTGCCAGCAGCCCCGGTGTAGCGGGGTACACAGATACGCAGTATTTT
CDR3: CASSPGVAGYTDTQYF

V: TRBV6-2/TRBV6-3
D: NA
size: many
J: TRBJ2-7
DNA: TGTGCCAGCAGTTACGGCGGATACTACGAGCAGTACTTC
CDR3: CASSYGGYYEQYF

V: TRBV7-9
D: TRBD1
size: NA
J: TRBJ2-2
DNA: TGTGCCAGCAGCTCGCCGACAGGGGGAACCGGGGAGCTGTTTTTT
CDR3: CASSSPTGGTGELFF

V: TRBV27
D: TRBD1
size: NA
J: TRBJ2-5
DNA: TGTGCCAGCAGCAATGCCGAGACAGGGGGCGTTAGGGAGACCCAGTACTTC
CDR3: CASSNAETGGVRETQYF

V: TRBV6-2/TRBV6-3
D: NA
size: NA
J: TRBJ2-7
DNA: TGTGCCAGCAGTTTAAACCCAGGCGGGGGCACCTACGAGCAGTACTTC
CDR3: CASSLNPGGGTYEQYF

V: TRBV5-1
D: NA
size: once
J: TRBJ2-3
DNA: TGCGCCAGCCAGTCCGGCGGCGATACGCAGTATTTT
CDR3: CASQSGGDTQYF

V: TRBV10-3
D: TRBD1
size: NA
J: TRBJ2-5
DNA: TGTGCCAACAGCGTGGGACAGAAAGAGACCCAGTACTTC
CDR3: CANSVGQKETQYF